These 7 T cell receptor beta chains were all obtained from the same sample, sequenced in a study of radiation and T cells in renal cell carcinoma. TCRdb's table, derived via immunoSEQ multiplex PCR, lists solely in-frame clones and lacks some. The sample shows some 130,000 clones, approximately 78% of them seen only once. Time point described: blood 2 weeks post-SBRT. The treatment was: 15 Gy SBRT to primary tumor, nephrectomy 4 weeks later. This specimen consisted of blood, obtained from a patient whose treatment included radiotherapy and nephrectomy. Receptors originate from an older woman with renal cell carcinoma.

The rearrangement links TRBV28 to TRBJ1-4; D not resolved. Germline CDR1 is MDHEN and CDR2 is SYDVKM. This CDR3 spans 16 amino acids. V dropped 5 bases and J dropped 0 bases, with 13 bases sitting between them. Here the CDR3 DNA reads TGTGCCAGCAGTCCCGTCCAGAGTGCAACTAATGAAAAACTGTTTTTT. It is translated as CASSPVQSATNEKLFF.

A few counts support this clone. V usage is TRBV6-5 and J usage is TRBJ1-1; a weak D match, TRBD1 (6 bases). CDR3 length: 14 amino acids. The germline gives CDR1 MNHEY, CDR2 SVGAGI. Trimming took 6 bases from V and 4 from J, leaving 15 bases between them. The CDR3 spells CASRPDRRVTEAFF. CDR3 DNA: TGTGCCAGCAGACCCGACAGGCGGGTCACTGAAGCTTTCTTT.

This chain connects TRBV6-5 to TRBJ2-7, with D possibly TRBD1 on 5 matching bases. There are 14 residues in the CDR3. Trimming left V 0 bases short and J 4 bases short, with 10 bases between. Germline values: CDR1 MNHEY, CDR2 SVGAGI. Here the CDR3 DNA reads TGTGCCAGCAGTTACTCCTGGGGCCCGTACGAGCAGTACTTC. This encodes CASSYSWGPYEQYF.

The chain couples TRBV5-1 to TRBJ1-4, with 7 bases matching TRBD1. Germline trimming cut 4 bases from V and 3 bases from J; bases unmatched to any gene: 3. The CDR3 has 14 residues. CDR1 is SGHRS and CDR2 is YFSETQ in the germline V gene. CDR3 nucleotide sequence: TGCGCCAGCAGCCCAGGACAGGCTAATGAAAAACTGTTTTTT. Encoded protein: CASSPGQANEKLFF.

The count of this clone is one. The chain couples TRBV7-2 to TRBJ1-3, with D possibly matching TRBD1 (5 bases). This CDR3 has 15 residues. CDR1 and CDR2 (germline): SGHTA, FQGNSA. V lost 1 base and J lost 0, with 7 bases in between. CDR3 bases: TGTGCCAGCAGCTTAGGGGGCCCCTCTGGAAACACCATATATTTT. This encodes CASSLGGPSGNTIYF. Filled out from reference TRBV7-2 and TRBJ1-3, the complete variable domain reads GAGVSQSPSNKVTEKGKDVELRCDPISGHTALYWYRQSLGQGLEFLIYFQGNSAPDKSGLPSDRFSAERTGGSVSTLTIQRTQQEDSAVYLCASSLGGPSGNTIYFGEGSWLTVV.

The J gene is TRBJ1-1, the V gene TRBV27; 7 bases line up with TRBD1. Per germline, CDR1 MNHEY and CDR2 SMNVEV (reference sequence). V was pared by 6 bases and J by 6 bases, with 7 bases of the junction left unmatched. The CDR3 runs to 13 residues. This chain's CDR3 is CASSRQGGAEAFF. As DNA, the CDR3 is TGTGCCAGCAGCCGACAGGGAGGGGCTGAAGCTTTCTTT.

The CDR3 DNA is TGTGCCAGCAGCTCTCTAGCGCGGGATGAGCAGTTCTTC. It encodes CASSSLARDEQFF. The chain combines TRBV5-4 with TRBJ2-1; weak D call: TRBD2 (6 bases). V was pared by 3 bases and J by 8 bases, with 12 bases between. CDR3 length equals 13 residues. Germline assignment: CDR1 SGHNT and CDR2 YYREEE (reference sequence).